Listed here are 5 T cell receptor beta chains from one sample, sequenced in a study of CD8 T cells in Susac syndrome. Random-hexamer reverse transcription was applied to about 0.45 to 1 ug RNA. TCRdb used MiXCR to reprocess the immunoSEQ multiplex PCR reads, holding one entry per CDR3 protein. The sample holds approximately 170,000 distinct CDR3 sequences, less than 95% seen once. The sequenced material came from CD4+ T cells from PBMCs. All receptors derive from a human donor with multiple sclerosis.

This chain connects TRBV2 to TRBJ1-1, with D hard to call. Looked up from germline, CDR1 is SNHLY and CDR2 is FYNNEI. The V end lost 6 bases, the J end lost 1 base, and 12 bases lay between the germline ends. The CDR3 spans 14 residues. The chain's CDR3 is CASSGNTWNTEAFF. CDR3 nucleotides: TGTGCCAGCAGCGGTAACACCTGGAACACTGAAGCTTTCTTT.

This sequence joins TRBV6-6 and TRBJ1-1, with D tentatively TRBD1 (5 bases). The CDR3 spans 13 residues. In germline, CDR1 is MNHNY, CDR2 SVGAGI (reference sequence). V shed 6 bases and J shed 1 base, with 9 bases lying between them. This chain's CDR3 is CASRTDRNTEAFF. CDR3 DNA: TGTGCCAGCAGAACCGACAGGAACACTGAAGCTTTCTTT.

The V gene is TRBV20-1, the J gene TRBJ1-1; a weak D match, TRBD1 (6 bases). Trimming cost V 6 bases and J 1 base, with 9 bases left between them. The CDR3 spans 12 residues. Germline lookup yields CDR1 DFQATT and CDR2 SNEGSKA (reference sequence). The CDR3 DNA is TGCAGTGCCCAGGGACAGAACACTGAAGCTTTCTTT. Amino acid sequence: CSAQGQNTEAFF.

The genes are TRBV29-1 and TRBJ2-5; 8 bases match TRBD2. The junction had 8 bases not matched to a gene; V was cut back by 3 bases and J by 5 bases. Looked up from germline, CDR1 is SQVTM and CDR2 is ANQGSEA. The CDR3 length is 14 residues. The chain's CDR3 is CSVDGAGGGETQYF. DNA of the CDR3: TGCAGCGTTGACGGGGCGGGAGGAGGGGAGACCCAGTACTTC.

The chain uses TRBV7-2 and TRBJ2-2, with D perhaps matching TRBD2 (6 bases). Trimming left V 1 base short and J 5 bases short, with 14 bases between. The CDR3 is 16 residues long. Germline assignment: CDR1 SGHTA and CDR2 FQGNSA. The CDR3: CASSLDAGLGTGELFF. DNA of the CDR3: TGTGCCAGCAGCTTAGATGCGGGGTTGGGAACCGGGGAGCTGTTTTTT.